This T cell receptor beta chain was sequenced during a study of T cell responses to AZD1222 COVID-19 vaccine. Notes on the study in general: After two AZD1222 doses, spike-specific TCR breadth and depth rose versus day 0. White British people made up most donors, females outnumbered males, and clonal diversity was possibly underestimated.

A remark on this clone: Antigen: not known.

Sequencing was performed with immunoSEQ multiplex PCR; in TCRdb, only in-frame clones are kept and a portion is missing. The profile shows 150,000 to 200,000 clones, approximately 92% of them singletons. V was trimmed by 8 bases and J by 0 bases, leaving 17 bases between them. CDR1 is MNHEY and CDR2 is SMNVEV in the germline V gene (reference sequence). This CDR3 region has 16 residues. The receptor was isolated from an adult in good health. The source material was peripheral blood, sampled on day 0 of AZD1222 vaccination. The gene calls are TRBV27 and TRBJ2-1; the D gene is possibly TRBD2 (8 bases). The CDR3 here is CASHREGQSSYNEQFF. In nucleotides, the CDR3 is TGTGCCAGCCACCGGGAGGGACAGAGCTCCTACAATGAGCAGTTCTTC.